A selection of T cell receptor beta chains follows, all from one sample in a study of identifying expanded T cells in peripheral blood. Assay: immunoSEQ multiplex PCR; the TCRdb copy retains only in-frame clones and omits some. The sample has 80,000 to 90,000 clones, roughly 90% seen once; the top ten hold 2.5% to 3.5%. Sequenced: blood. These receptors were taken from a person aged 18 to 70 in good health. Each CDR3 is given with its conserved first and last residue. The D gene is left open where the match is weak. Clone size is not always given. Where it is, it says once, few, many or a class for expanded clones.

D gene	clone size	V gene	J gene	CDR3 DNA	CDR3 protein
NA	NA	TRBV7-9	TRBJ2-1	TGTGCCAGCAGGCGAGGGCCGGAACCTTACAATGAGCAGTTCTTC	CASRRGPEPYNEQFF
NA	NA	TRBV5-6	TRBJ1-5	TGTGCCAGCAGCTCTCAGGACACGGCGGGTCAGCCCCAGCATTTT	CASSSQDTAGQPQHF
NA	NA	TRBV28	TRBJ2-5	TGTGCCAGCAGGGGGGGACCGTACCAAGAGACCCAGTACTTC	CASRGGPYQETQYF
NA	NA	TRBV5-1	TRBJ1-6	TGCGCCAGCAGCTTGGGCTCTCTTCTTTATAATTCACCCCTCCACTTT	CASSLGSLLYNSPLHF
TRBD2	NA	TRBV2	TRBJ2-1	TGTGCCAGCAACGGACTAGCGGGAGGCTATGAGCAGTTCTTC	CASNGLAGGYEQFF
NA	once	TRBV11-2	TRBJ2-5	TGTGCCGGCAGCTGGGCGGCGGGGGAGACCCAGTACTTC	CAGSWAAGETQYF
TRBD2	NA	TRBV7-2	TRBJ2-1	TGTGCCAGCAGCTTAGTGGAGGGGAGGGATGAGCAGTTCTTC	CASSLVEGRDEQFF
NA	NA	TRBV6-4	TRBJ1-3	TGTGCCAGCACCTGGGACCCTCGGAACACCATATATTTT	CASTWDPRNTIYF
NA	NA	TRBV29-1	TRBJ2-3	TGCAGCGTTGGGGACTTAGATACGCAGTATTTT	CSVGDLDTQYF
NA	NA	TRBV10-3	TRBJ2-7	TGTGCCATCGGATCAAATGGGGGCGGCGAGCAGTACTTC	CAIGSNGGGEQYF
TRBD2	once	TRBV6-1	TRBJ2-2	TGTGCCAGCAGTGAACCCCGCGGGGGGAACACCGGGGAGCTGTTTTTT	CASSEPRGGNTGELFF
NA	NA	TRBV11-3	TRBJ2-7	TGTGCCAGCAGCTTAACCCATTCCTACGAGCAGTACTTC	CASSLTHSYEQYF
NA	NA	TRBV9	TRBJ2-7	TGTGCCAGCAGCGTAGAGCCGGGCCCCAGGACCTTCTACGAGCAGTACTTC	CASSVEPGPRTFYEQYF
TRBD2	NA	TRBV7-8	TRBJ2-1	TGTGCCAGCAGCTCCGAGCAAACTAGCGGGGACTACAATGAGCAGTTCTTC	CASSSEQTSGDYNEQFF
NA	NA	TRBV6-1	TRBJ1-5	TGTGCCAGCACCCTCTACCGAGGGGATCAGCCCCAGCATTTT	CASTLYRGDQPQHF
TRBD1	NA	TRBV7-9	TRBJ2-5	TGTGCCAGCAGCCCTTGGACAGGGGGCCAACAAGAGACCCAGTACTTC	CASSPWTGGQQETQYF
NA	NA	TRBV5-5	TRBJ2-3	TGTGCCAGCAGCTTGTTCACTAGCAGCACAGATACGCAGTATTTT	CASSLFTSSTDTQYF
TRBD2	NA	TRBV7-2	TRBJ2-1	TGTGCCAGCAGCCCGACTAGCGGGAGGGCCTACAATGAGCAGTTCTTC	CASSPTSGRAYNEQFF
TRBD2	NA	TRBV19	TRBJ2-2	TGTGCCAGTAGTACTAGCGGGAGTGGGGAGCTGTTTTTT	CASSTSGSGELFF
TRBD2	NA	TRBV11-2	TRBJ2-2	TGTGCCAGCAGCGAGGGAGGGCCATTGAACACCGGGGAGCTGTTTTTT	CASSEGGPLNTGELFF
NA	NA	TRBV11-2	TRBJ1-3	TGTGCCAGCAGCTTAGGAGGGGGAAACACCATATATTTT	CASSLGGGNTIYF
NA	NA	TRBV6-5	TRBJ2-5	TGTGCCAGCCGGAGGGGACAACAAGAGACCCAGTACTTC	CASRRGQQETQYF
TRBD2	NA	TRBV7-8	TRBJ2-1	TGTGCCAGCAGCTTCTCGACTAGCGGGGCGCATGAGCAGTTCTTC	CASSFSTSGAHEQFF
TRBD2	NA	TRBV2	TRBJ2-3	TGTGCCAGCGGGACTAGCGGCGCAGATACGCAGTATTTT	CASGTSGADTQYF
TRBD1	NA	TRBV5-6	TRBJ2-7	TGTGCCAGCAGCTGGGACAGCACCTACGAGCAGTACTTC	CASSWDSTYEQYF
NA	NA	TRBV7-2	TRBJ2-7	TGTGCCAGCAGCCCTAACAGGTACGAGCAGTACTTC	CASSPNRYEQYF
NA	NA	TRBV18	TRBJ1-1	TGTGCCAGCTCACCACGTGGGGGACTTGGTGGTACTGAAGCTTTCTTT	CASSPRGGLGGTEAFF